This TCR beta chain was recovered during a study of regulatory T cells in long-lasting Graves disease. Construction of the TCR beta libraries employed iRepertoire HTBI primers in conjunction with Arm-PCR of CDR3 regions. TCRdb called the multiplex PCR reads again in MiXCR, with one record for every CDR3 protein. The sample consists of 350,000 to 450,000 distinct CDR3 sequences, approximately 12% of them appearing once. Time point defined: newly diagnosed GD, antithyroid drugs for less than 3 months. PBMC-extracted RNA yielded the TCR library. Enrollment of patients was through an endocrinology department in Xi'an, China. Study-wide points: Persistent-disease Graves' patients showed less TCR diversity than new cases.

This clonotype was counted ten times or more. Antigen specificity is unknown. These data also formed part of another study, on T cells in Graves' hyperthyroidism and ophthalmopathy.

Specimen: peripheral blood mononuclear cells (PBMCs), collected at new diagnosis, from a patient treated with antithyroid drugs. This receptor was identified in a woman between 18 and 29 years old with Graves disease.

The CDR3 is CASSYLAGELSDTQYF. The CDR3 coding sequence is TGTGCCAGCAGCTATTTAGCGGGAGAGCTGTCAGATACGCAGTATTTT. The J gene is TRBJ2-3, the V gene TRBV7-9; 9 bases fit TRBD2. The V gene's germline CDR1 is SEHNR and CDR2 FQNEAQ (reference sequence). The CDR3 length is 16 residues. After removal of 4 bases from V and 4 bases from J, the junction contained 9 bases not matched to a gene.